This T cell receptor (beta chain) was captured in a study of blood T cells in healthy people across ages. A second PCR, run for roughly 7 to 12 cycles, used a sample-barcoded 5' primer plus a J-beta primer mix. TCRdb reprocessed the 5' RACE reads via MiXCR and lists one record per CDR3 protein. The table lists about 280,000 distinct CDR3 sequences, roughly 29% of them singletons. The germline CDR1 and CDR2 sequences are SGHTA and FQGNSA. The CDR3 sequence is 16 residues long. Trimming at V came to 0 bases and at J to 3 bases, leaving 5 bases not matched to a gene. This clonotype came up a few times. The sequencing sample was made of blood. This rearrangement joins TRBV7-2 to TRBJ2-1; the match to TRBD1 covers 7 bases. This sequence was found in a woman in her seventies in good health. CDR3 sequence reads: CASSLAPGQIYNEQFF. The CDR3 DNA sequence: TGTGCCAGCAGCTTAGCTCCGGGACAGATCTACAATGAGCAGTTCTTC.